The TCR beta chain described here comes from a study of T cells in Graves' hyperthyroidism and ophthalmopathy. Points from the study as a whole: Most expanded thyroid clonotypes above 0.001 also appeared in blood.

There were TCR beta CDR3 regions amplified from RNA transcripts. When the TCR CDR3 underwent first-round RT-PCR, the HTBI primer set was used. TCRdb re-analysed the multiplex PCR reads in MiXCR, keeping a single row per CDR3 protein. The table lists roughly 420,000 distinct CDR3 sequences, about an eighth of them singletons, with 5% to 6.5% in the top ten. The definition of stable Graves' hyperthyroidism was no ophthalmopathy progression within 18 months. Diagnosis relied on clinical symptoms, serum thyroxine and TRAb, thyroid ultrasound and orbital computed tomography. Out of approximately 10 ml of fresh peripheral blood came the PBMCs. Germline lookup yields CDR1 MDHEN and CDR2 SYDVKM. CDR3 length: 15 amino acids. V lost 6 bases, J lost 3 bases, and 16 bases lay in between. At least ten counts were recorded for this clonotype. Its specificity is unknown.

The sequenced material came from blood. The chain couples TRBV28 to TRBJ2-3, with D maybe TRBD1 (6 bases). The TCR was taken from a woman under 30 with Graves' hyperthyroidism. For the CDR3, the DNA is TGTGCCAGCAGCCCGAGGGGACAAGGAACAGATACGCAGTATTTT. Translation gives CASSPRGQGTDTQYF.